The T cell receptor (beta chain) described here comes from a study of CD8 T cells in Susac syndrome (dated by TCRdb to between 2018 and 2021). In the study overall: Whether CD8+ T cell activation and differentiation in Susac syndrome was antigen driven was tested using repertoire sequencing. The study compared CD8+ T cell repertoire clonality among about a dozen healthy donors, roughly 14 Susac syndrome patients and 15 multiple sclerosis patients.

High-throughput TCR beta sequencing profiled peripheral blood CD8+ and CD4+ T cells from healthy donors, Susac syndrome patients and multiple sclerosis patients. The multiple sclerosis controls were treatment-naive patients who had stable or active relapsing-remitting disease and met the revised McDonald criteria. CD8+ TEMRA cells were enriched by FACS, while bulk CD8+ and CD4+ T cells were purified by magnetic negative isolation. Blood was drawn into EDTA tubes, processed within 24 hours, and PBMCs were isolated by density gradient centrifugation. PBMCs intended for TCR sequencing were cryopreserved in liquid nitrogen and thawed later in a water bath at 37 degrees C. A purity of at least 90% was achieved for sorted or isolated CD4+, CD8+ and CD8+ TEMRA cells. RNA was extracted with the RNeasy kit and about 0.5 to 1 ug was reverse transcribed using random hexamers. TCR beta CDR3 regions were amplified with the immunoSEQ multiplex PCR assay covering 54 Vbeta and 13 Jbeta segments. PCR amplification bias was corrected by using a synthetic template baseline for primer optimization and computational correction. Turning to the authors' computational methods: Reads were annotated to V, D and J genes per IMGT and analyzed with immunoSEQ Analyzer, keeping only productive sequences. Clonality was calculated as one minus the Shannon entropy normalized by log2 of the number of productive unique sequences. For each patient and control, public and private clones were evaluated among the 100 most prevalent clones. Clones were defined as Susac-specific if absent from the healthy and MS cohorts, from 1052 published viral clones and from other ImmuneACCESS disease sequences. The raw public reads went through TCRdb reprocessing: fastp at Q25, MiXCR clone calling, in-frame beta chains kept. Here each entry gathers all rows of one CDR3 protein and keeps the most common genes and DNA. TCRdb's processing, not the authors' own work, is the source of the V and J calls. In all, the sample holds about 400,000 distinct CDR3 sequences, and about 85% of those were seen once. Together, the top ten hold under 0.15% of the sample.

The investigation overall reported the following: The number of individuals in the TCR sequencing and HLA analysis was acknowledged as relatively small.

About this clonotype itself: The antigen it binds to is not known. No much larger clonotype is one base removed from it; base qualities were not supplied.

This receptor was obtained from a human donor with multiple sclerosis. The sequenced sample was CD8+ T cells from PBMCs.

The DNA sequence is given as TGTGCCAGCAGCTTCTTGACATCCATGAACACTGAAGCTTTCTTT. It encodes CASSFLTSMNTEAFF. Recombination linked TRBV7-9 to TRBJ1-1; no D gene is confidently identified. CDR1 and CDR2 were assigned from the germline V gene (reference sequence) as SEHNR and FQNEAQ. Counted from cysteine to phenylalanine, this CDR3 has 15 amino acids. Solely the CDR3 DNA is kept, with 45 bases framed from the first base. Deletion took 3 bases off V and 0 bases off J, with a span of 11 bases between the germline ends.